Below, 21 T cell receptor beta chains from the same sample are listed, as sequenced in a study of blood T cell repertoires in COVID-19. Assay used: immunoSEQ multiplex PCR; TCRdb lists only in-frame clones, some missing. The sample records roughly 290,000 clones, about 89% being singletons. Sequenced input: PBMCs or T cells enriched from blood (not recorded which). The receptors come from a woman aged 40 to 55 who had recovered from COVID-19.

Only one count was recorded for this clone. The CDR3 reads CSASGGGETQYF. The CDR3 nucleotides read TGCAGTGCTAGTGGCGGGGGGGAGACCCAGTACTTC. The chain has TRBV20-1 and TRBJ2-5; 8 bases align to TRBD2. CDR1 and CDR2 from the germline V gene are DFQATT and SNEGSKA (reference sequence). This CDR3 is built from 12 residues. With 3 bases clipped from V and 5 bases from J, the junction kept 2 bases outside the gene matches.

The J gene is TRBJ1-3, the V gene TRBV5-1; the match to TRBD1 covers 7 bases. Germline assignment: CDR1 SGHRS and CDR2 YFSETQ. The CDR3 length is 15 residues. The V segment lost 0 bases and the J segment 1 base; nucleotides outside the gene matches: 1. CDR3 nucleotide sequence: TGCGCCAGCAGCTTGGGGGACAGTTCTGGAAACACCATATATTTT. Protein sequence: CASSLGDSSGNTIYF.

The chain joins TRBV3-1 (or the pseudogene TRBV3-2) to TRBJ1-2; 9 positions match TRBD1. CDR1 is LGHDT and CDR2 is YNNKEL in the germline V gene (reference sequence). The CDR3 has 13 residues. J gave up 8 bases and V 4 bases, and 5 bases lay outside the gene matches. CDR3 protein: CASSLGQGKGYTF. In DNA form, the CDR3 reads TGTGCCAGCAGCCTGGGACAGGGTAAAGGCTACACCTTC.

The gene calls are TRBV13 and TRBJ1-2; D call uncertain. The germline CDR1 and CDR2 sequences are PRHDT and FYEKMQ (reference sequence). Trimming left V 6 bases short and J 4 bases short, with 12 bases between. This CDR3 has 13 amino acids. The CDR3 region has the DNA TGTGCCAGCAGACAACCTTCAGGCTATGGCTACACCTTC. Protein product: CASRQPSGYGYTF.

This sequence joins TRBV2 and TRBJ1-2, with D possibly being TRBD1 (6 bases). Looked up from germline, CDR1 is SNHLY and CDR2 is FYNNEI. V lost 6 bases, J lost 4 bases, and 12 bases lay in between. The CDR3 is made up of 13 amino acids. The CDR3 nucleotides read TGTGCCAGCAGCGCACAGGGTAGCTATGGCTACACCTTC. As protein: CASSAQGSYGYTF.

V is TRBV3-1 (or the pseudogene TRBV3-2) and J is TRBJ2-7; 12 bases agree with TRBD2. The ends lost 1 base at V and 6 bases at J; junction bases unmatched: 10. The CDR3 length is 17 residues. Germline V gives CDR1 LGHDT, CDR2 YNNKEL (reference sequence). The chain's CDR3 is CASSQGPVGLAGREQYF. CDR3 DNA sequence: TGTGCCAGCAGCCAAGGCCCTGTTGGACTAGCGGGACGCGAGCAGTACTTC.

This clone was detected a few times. The genes are TRBV5-5 and TRBJ1-1, with a possible D match to TRBD1 (6 bases). V lost 4 bases and J 7 bases, leaving 11 bases between the germline ends. The CDR3 covers 12 residues. In germline, CDR1 is SGHKS, CDR2 YYEKEE (reference sequence). The CDR3 coding sequence is TGTGCCAGCAGCCTGTTACAGGGTGAAGCTTTCTTT. Translation gives CASSLLQGEAFF.

The V and J genes are TRBV11-3 and TRBJ2-7; tentatively, D is TRBD1 (6 bases). There are 15 residues in the CDR3. Trimming left V 0 bases short and J 4 bases short, with 13 bases between. CDR1 SGHNT and CDR2 YENEEA come from the germline V gene. The CDR3 here is CASSLDVTGRYEQYF. The CDR3 DNA sequence: TGTGCCAGCAGCTTAGATGTCACAGGGCGATACGAGCAGTACTTC. The complete variable domain, with remaining parts taken from reference TRBV11-3 and TRBJ2-7, reads EAGVVQSPRYKIIEKKQPVAFWCNPISGHNTLYWYLQNLGQGPELLIRYENEEAVDDSQLPKDRFSAERLKGVDSTLKIQPAELGDSAVYLCASSLDVTGRYEQYFGPGTRLTVT.

The rearrangement links TRBV3-1 (or the pseudogene TRBV3-2) to TRBJ2-1; 7 nucleotides line up with TRBD2. The V and J ends lost 4 bases and 0 bases, in that order; junction bases with no gene match: 0. CDR3 length equals 14 residues. The germline CDR1 and CDR2 sequences are LGHDT and YNNKEL (reference sequence). Written as DNA, the CDR3 is TGTGCCAGCAGCCGGGACTACTCCTACAATGAGCAGTTCTTC. Translation: CASSRDYSYNEQFF.

The chain links TRBV6-5 to TRBJ2-1; D remains unclear. Trimming took 9 bases from V and 3 from J, leaving 15 bases between them. The CDR3 contains 14 residues. From germline, CDR1 is MNHEY and CDR2 SVGAGI. CDR3 coding DNA: TGTGCCAGTGGCCCTGCCGGGTACTACAATGAGCAGTTCTTC. Encoded protein: CASGPAGYYNEQFF.

The V and J genes are TRBV20-1 and TRBJ1-2; D not certain. CDR1 DFQATT and CDR2 SNEGSKA come from the germline V gene (reference sequence). The V end lost 3 bases, the J end lost 4 bases, and 9 bases lay between the germline ends. The CDR3 has 12 amino acids. The CDR3 protein is CSASSGSYGYTF. The DNA for the CDR3 is TGCAGTGCTAGTAGCGGTAGCTATGGCTACACCTTC.

This sequence joins TRBV4-1 and TRBJ2-5; TRBD2 matches 7 bases. Per germline, CDR1 MGHRA and CDR2 YSYEKL. J lost 5 bases, V lost 1 base, and 13 bases had no gene match. CDR3 length equals 17 residues. CDR3 bases: TGCGCCAGCAGCCAAGGCAGGCGGGAGAGGGCCGGGGAGACCCAGTACTTC. The encoded protein is CASSQGRRERAGETQYF.

This clone was seen once. The genes are TRBV30 and TRBJ2-1, with 7 bases lining up with TRBD1. The V segment lost 0 bases and the J segment 6 bases; nucleotides outside the gene matches: 2. Germline CDR1 and CDR2: GTSNPN and SVGIG (reference sequence). The CDR3 sequence is 13 residues long. CDR3 in DNA: TGTGCCTGGAGTGTAGGGGGCGGCAATGAGCAGTTCTTC. Translated, it gives CAWSVGGGNEQFF.

The chain carries TRBV5-4 and TRBJ1-2; unclear D gene. From germline, CDR1 is SGHNT and CDR2 YYREEE (reference sequence). The CDR3 runs 13 residues. Between the trimmed V and J ends, which lost 3 bases and 4 bases, there was a span of 10 bases. The CDR3 loop reads CASSSEAGYGYTF. DNA of the CDR3: TGTGCCAGCAGCTCGGAGGCTGGCTATGGCTACACCTTC.

V is TRBV5-1 and J is TRBJ2-1; TRBD2 agrees at 8 bases. This CDR3 has 17 amino acids. The V segment lost 0 bases and the J segment 3 bases; nucleotides outside the gene matches: 8. In germline, CDR1 is SGHRS, CDR2 YFSETQ. The CDR3, as DNA: TGCGCCAGCAGCTTGGAGACGGCGGGGGGCATCTACAATGAGCAGTTCTTC. Protein product: CASSLETAGGIYNEQFF.

The J gene is TRBJ2-7, the V gene TRBV30, with 10 bases identical to TRBD2. Germline assignment: CDR1 GTSNPN and CDR2 SVGIG (reference sequence). The CDR3 runs to 16 residues. V was pared by 0 bases and J by 1 base, with 6 bases of the junction left unmatched. The CDR3 region has the DNA TGTGCCTGGAGTGTAGCGGGGGGGCTCGGGTCCTACGAGCAGTACTTC. Residues: CAWSVAGGLGSYEQYF.

The rearrangement joins TRBV4-1 to TRBJ1-2; no clear D gene. There are 16 residues in the CDR3. The V end was cut by 1 base, the J end by 0 bases, with 12 bases between. CDR1 is MGHRA and CDR2 is YSYEKL in the germline V gene. CDR3 region: CASSQVPSASNYGYTF. Here the CDR3 DNA reads TGCGCCAGCAGCCAAGTTCCGAGTGCCTCTAACTATGGCTACACCTTC.

J is TRBJ1-5 and V is TRBV2; the D is unclear. Germline CDR1 SNHLY, CDR2 FYNNEI. The V and J ends lost 1 base and 0 bases respectively, with 10 bases between them. The CDR3 contains 16 residues. The CDR3 DNA reads as TGTGCCAGCAGTGAAGATAGGCAGGATAGCAATCAGCCCCAGCATTTT. Protein: CASSEDRQDSNQPQHF.

The J gene is TRBJ1-4, the V gene TRBV19; D is undetermined. Germline assignment: CDR1 LNHDA and CDR2 SQIVND (reference sequence). This CDR3 is 14 amino acids long. Trimming left V 6 bases short and J 10 bases short, with 18 bases between. DNA of the CDR3: TGTGCCAGTAGGCCCTCCGGGGAGGCCGGAAAACTGTTTTTT. Translating it yields CASRPSGEAGKLFF.

The chain couples TRBV5-1 to TRBJ2-7; TRBD1 matches at 9 bases. Germline assignment: CDR1 SGHRS and CDR2 YFSETQ. J lost 1 base, V lost 2 bases, and 4 bases had no gene match. The CDR3 spans 15 residues. The CDR3 here is CASSLTGGESYEQYF. DNA of the CDR3: TGCGCCAGCAGCTTAACAGGGGGCGAGTCCTACGAGCAGTACTTC. Supplemented by reference TRBV5-1 and TRBJ2-7, the full variable domain reads KAGVTQTPRYLIKTRGQQVTLSCSPISGHRSVSWYQQTPGQGLQFLFEYFSETQRNKGNFPGRFSGRQFSNSRSEMNVSTLELGDSALYLCASSLTGGESYEQYFGPGTRLTVT.

V and J are TRBV5-1 and TRBJ2-1; the match to TRBD2 covers 13 bases. Looked up from germline, CDR1 is SGHRS and CDR2 is YFSETQ. V lost 3 bases, J lost 2 bases, and 11 bases stayed unmatched. This CDR3 has 19 amino acids. CDR3 sequence: CASSSHPGLAGDTYNEQFF. For the CDR3, the DNA is TGCGCCAGCAGCTCACATCCAGGACTAGCGGGAGATACCTACAATGAGCAGTTCTTC.